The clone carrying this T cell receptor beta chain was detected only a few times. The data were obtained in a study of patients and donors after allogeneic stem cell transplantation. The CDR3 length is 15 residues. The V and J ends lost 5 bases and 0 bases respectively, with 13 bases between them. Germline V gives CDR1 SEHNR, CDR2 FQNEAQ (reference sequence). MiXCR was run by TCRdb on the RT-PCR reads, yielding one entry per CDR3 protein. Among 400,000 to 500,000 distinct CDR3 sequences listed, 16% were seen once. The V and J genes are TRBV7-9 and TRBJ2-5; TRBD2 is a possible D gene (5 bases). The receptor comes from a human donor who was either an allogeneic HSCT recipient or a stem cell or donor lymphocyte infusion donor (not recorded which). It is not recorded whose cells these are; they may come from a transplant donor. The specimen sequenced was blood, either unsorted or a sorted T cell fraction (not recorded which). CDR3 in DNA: TGTGCCAGCAGCCAGCGGACGGCCTACCAAGAGACCCAGTACTTC. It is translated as CASSQRTAYQETQYF.